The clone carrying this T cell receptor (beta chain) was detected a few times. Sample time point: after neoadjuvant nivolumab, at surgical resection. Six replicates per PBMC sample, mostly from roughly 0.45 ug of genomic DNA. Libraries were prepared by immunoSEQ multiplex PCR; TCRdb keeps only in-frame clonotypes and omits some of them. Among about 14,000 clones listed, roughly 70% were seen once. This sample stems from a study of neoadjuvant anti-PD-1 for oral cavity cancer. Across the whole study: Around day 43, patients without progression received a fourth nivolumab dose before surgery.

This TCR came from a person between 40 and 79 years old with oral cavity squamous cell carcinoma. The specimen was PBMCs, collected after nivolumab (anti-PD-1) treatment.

CDR3 loop: CSADPVTEAFF. The CDR3 DNA sequence: TGCAGTGCCGACCCAGTAACTGAAGCTTTCTTT. The rearrangement links TRBV20-1 to TRBJ1-1; D not certain. This CDR3 region has 11 residues. Germline V gene lookup returns CDR1 DFQATT and CDR2 SNEGSKA (reference sequence). Deletions cut 6 bases from V and 5 bases from J, with 10 bases between.